The 24 T cell receptor beta chains in this list originate from one sample, sequenced in a study of T cell responses to AZD1222 COVID-19 vaccine. Profiling relied on immunoSEQ multiplex PCR, and the TCRdb table lists in-frame clones only, not all of them. The sample gives roughly 140,000 clones, about nine tenths of which show up once; roughly 3.1% is in the top ten. The sequenced sample was peripheral blood, obtained on day 0 of AZD1222 vaccination. These receptors all stem from an adult in good health.

The gene calls are TRBV11-2 and TRBJ1-4; 8 bases line up with TRBD1. Germline assignment: CDR1 SGHAT and CDR2 FQNNGV. The CDR3 runs to 14 residues. V was pared by 0 bases and J by 9 bases, with 3 bases of the junction left unmatched. CDR3 in amino acids: CASSLDRQGKKLFF. CDR3 DNA: TGTGCCAGCAGCTTAGATCGACAGGGGAAAAAACTGTTTTTT.

This clone came up once. The CDR3 DNA follows: TGTGCCAGCAGCCGAACGGTGGTGGGAGACCAGGATACGCAGTATTTT. Amino acids: CASSRTVVGDQDTQYF. The chain employs TRBV7-9 and TRBJ2-3; maybe TRBD2 (5 bases). Trimming removed 5 bases at V and 6 bases at J, with 21 bases between. Germline CDR1 is SEHNR and CDR2 is FQNEAQ (reference sequence). This CDR3 spans 16 amino acids.

This clone appeared a few times. This rearrangement joins TRBV7-9 to TRBJ2-7, with 10 bases identical to TRBD2. V dropped 1 base and J dropped 2; count of bases not matched to a gene: 5. The CDR3 contains 16 residues. From germline, CDR1 is SEHNR and CDR2 FQNEAQ (reference sequence). The CDR3, as DNA: TGTGCCAGCAGCTTAGGGGGACTAGCGAGGACCTACGAGCAGTACTTC. Translated: CASSLGGLARTYEQYF.

The V and J genes are TRBV20-1 and TRBJ2-7, with unresolved D. V was trimmed by 3 bases and J by 5 bases, leaving 8 bases between them. CDR1 and CDR2 (germline): DFQATT, SNEGSKA (reference sequence). CDR3 size: 11 residues. The CDR3 region is CSASSRDEQYF. The CDR3 coding sequence is TGCAGTGCTAGCTCCAGAGACGAGCAGTACTTC.

The J gene is TRBJ2-7, the V gene TRBV11-3; 7 bases agree with TRBD1. There are 14 residues in the CDR3. Germline lookup yields CDR1 SGHNT and CDR2 YENEEA. Trimming cost V 4 bases and J 5 bases; bases outside gene matches: 8. The CDR3 is CASSSTVGGHEQYF. The CDR3 bases are TGTGCCAGCAGCTCCACGGTAGGGGGCCACGAGCAGTACTTC. Based on the CDR3 plus reference TRBV11-3 and TRBJ2-7, the full variable domain is EAGVVQSPRYKIIEKKQPVAFWCNPISGHNTLYWYLQNLGQGPELLIRYENEEAVDDSQLPKDRFSAERLKGVDSTLKIQPAELGDSAVYLCASSSTVGGHEQYFGPGTRLTVT.

The V and J genes are TRBV25-1 and TRBJ2-7; 10 bases are shared with TRBD1. The J segment lost 7 bases and the V segment lost 5 bases, leaving 8 bases of the junction unmatched. Germline assignment: CDR1 MGHDK and CDR2 SYGVNS. The CDR3 runs to 14 residues. In nucleotides, the CDR3 is TGTGCCAGCAGTCTGACAGGGGGCTTTCGGGAGCAGTACTTC. Protein product: CASSLTGGFREQYF.

J is TRBJ1-6 and V is TRBV18, with 10 bases aligning to TRBD1. The trim removed 3 bases at V and 6 bases at J, leaving 14 bases unmatched. The CDR3 totals 19 residues. The germline gives CDR1 KGHSH, CDR2 LQKENI. The CDR3 region is CASSPLEGPGQGSNSPLHF. The CDR3 DNA reads as TGTGCCAGCTCACCTCTCGAGGGTCCGGGACAGGGGTCTAATTCACCCCTCCACTTT.

This clone was found once. The J gene is TRBJ2-3, the V gene TRBV13; 7 nucleotides line up with TRBD2. V shed 2 bases and J 2 bases; nucleotides not matched to a gene: 7. The CDR3 extends over 16 amino acids. In germline, CDR1 is PRHDT, CDR2 FYEKMQ (reference sequence). The DNA for the CDR3 is TGTGCCAGCAGCTTATCTCCAGCGGGGTTCACAGATACGCAGTATTTT. As protein: CASSLSPAGFTDTQYF.

The CDR3 region is CASSPLSPRTGNEKLFF. CDR3 nucleotide sequence: TGTGCCAGCTCACCACTCTCTCCCCGGACAGGAAATGAAAAACTGTTTTTT. The chain uses TRBV18 and TRBJ1-4; 7 bases fit TRBD1. V lost 1 base and J lost 5; bases outside the gene matches: 10. This CDR3 has 17 residues. From germline, CDR1 is KGHSH and CDR2 LQKENI.

The CDR3 protein is CASSGRGLAVHNEQFF. The CDR3 region has the DNA TGCGCCAGCAGCGGGCGAGGACTAGCGGTTCACAATGAGCAGTTCTTC. The chain carries TRBV5-1 and TRBJ2-1; 10 bases are shared with TRBD2. This CDR3 has 16 amino acids. The V and J ends lost 4 bases and 5 bases, in that order; junction bases with no gene match: 9. Germline-derived CDR1 and CDR2 are SGHRS and YFSETQ.

The chain recombines TRBV7-9 with TRBJ2-3; D may be TRBD1 or TRBD2 (6 bases each). CDR1 and CDR2 from the germline V gene are SEHNR and FQNEAQ (reference sequence). V was clipped by 2 bases and J by 6 bases, with 18 bases between them. This CDR3 has 16 residues. The CDR3 DNA sequence: TGTGCCAGCAGCTTACGTGAGGGGGGCGACGGGGATACGCAGTATTTT. This translates into CASSLREGGDGDTQYF.

The CDR3 coding sequence is TGTGCCAGCAGCCCGTGGGGGGGTTCTGGGGAGACCCAGTACTTC. Translation: CASSPWGGSGETQYF. The rearrangement joins TRBV27 to TRBJ2-5, with 7 bases aligning to TRBD2. The J segment lost 5 bases and the V segment lost 6 bases, leaving 12 bases of the junction unmatched. Germline values: CDR1 MNHEY, CDR2 SMNVEV (reference sequence). The CDR3 has 15 residues.

This clone was detected only once. The CDR3 sequence: CASSSDLYNEQFF. The CDR3 nucleotides are TGCGCCAGCAGCTCCGACCTCTACAATGAGCAGTTCTTC. The rearrangement links TRBV5-1 to TRBJ2-1, with D unclear. Deletions cut 3 bases from V and 3 bases from J, with 7 bases between. The CDR3 loop spans 13 amino acids. The germline V gene has CDR1 SGHRS and CDR2 YFSETQ. Combining the CDR3 with reference TRBV5-1 and TRBJ2-1 gives the whole variable domain KAGVTQTPRYLIKTRGQQVTLSCSPISGHRSVSWYQQTPGQGLQFLFEYFSETQRNKGNFPGRFSGRQFSNSRSEMNVSTLELGDSALYLCASSSDLYNEQFFGPGTRLTVL.

The V call is TRBV11-2, the J call TRBJ2-1, with D perhaps TRBD2 (6 bases). Trimming stripped 5 bases from V and 9 bases from J, with 11 bases between. Germline lookup yields CDR1 SGHAT and CDR2 FQNNGV. The CDR3 is 12 residues long. Here the CDR3 reads CASSRDSSEQFF. CDR3 DNA sequence: TGTGCCAGCAGCAGGGACTCTAGTGAGCAGTTCTTC.

The chain combines TRBV3-1 (or the pseudogene TRBV3-2) with TRBJ1-2; TRBD1 aligns across 8 bases. The V gene's germline CDR1 is LGHDT and CDR2 YNNKEL (reference sequence). Trimming took 4 bases from V and 4 from J; bases not matched to a gene: 8. The length of the CDR3 is 15 residues. The CDR3 DNA is TGTGCCAGCAGCCGGGACGACAGGGGATTCTATGGCTACACCTTC. The encoded protein is CASSRDDRGFYGYTF.

V gene TRBV13 combines with J gene TRBJ1-2, with D hard to call. V was clipped by 5 bases and J by 4 bases, with 14 bases between them. The CDR3 consists of 14 residues. CDR1 is PRHDT, CDR2 FYEKMQ, per germline (reference sequence). The CDR3 DNA sequence: TGTGCCAGCAGCCCTCCGACCCGTCTCTATGGCTACACCTTC. It translates to CASSPPTRLYGYTF.

The rearrangement uses TRBV9 and TRBJ2-7, with 8 bases matching TRBD2. The CDR3 extends over 14 amino acids. V dropped 3 bases and J dropped 4; count of bases not matched to a gene: 6. Germline V lookup: CDR1 SGDLS, CDR2 YYNGEE. The CDR3 nucleotides are TGTGCCAGCAGCGCCTCGGGGGGGACTTACGAGCAGTACTTC. It codes for CASSASGGTYEQYF.

This clone was picked up a small number of times. The rearrangement links TRBV5-1 to TRBJ2-4; 7 bases align to TRBD1. V was clipped by 4 bases and J by 3 bases; unmatched bases: 13. There are 17 residues in the CDR3. In germline, CDR1 is SGHRS, CDR2 YFSETQ. In nucleotides, the CDR3 is TGCGCCAGCAGCCCATCAAGCGAGGGGGCCGTCAAAAACATTCAGTACTTC. The encoded protein is CASSPSSEGAVKNIQYF.

This chain links TRBV14 with TRBJ1-2; D is undetermined. The CDR3 consists of 14 residues. V lost 4 bases to trimming and J lost 5 bases, with 14 bases between them. Germline values: CDR1 SGHDN, CDR2 FVKESK. The CDR3 region is CASSLYPDLYGYTF. The CDR3 coding sequence is TGTGCCAGCAGCCTATATCCCGACCTTTATGGCTACACCTTC.

The CDR3 sequence: CASTGGVGTYEQYF. DNA of the CDR3: TGTGCCAGCACGGGGGGCGTGGGTACCTACGAGCAGTACTTC. The V gene is TRBV6-5, the J gene TRBJ2-7; D is possibly TRBD2 (7 bases). The V gene lost 7 bases and the J gene lost 2 bases, with 15 bases spanning the gap. The CDR3 runs 14 residues. The germline V gene encodes CDR1 MNHEY and CDR2 SVGAGI.

A single count supports this clone. This CDR3 is CASSTSGDIDGYTF. CDR3 DNA sequence: TGTGCCAGCAGTACCTCCGGGGACATCGATGGCTACACCTTC. J is TRBJ1-2 and V is TRBV7-9, with D possibly being TRBD1 (6 bases). V was pared by 6 bases and J by 6 bases, with 17 bases between. The germline V gene encodes CDR1 SEHNR and CDR2 FQNEAQ (reference sequence). CDR3 length equals 14 residues.

Only one count was recorded for this clone. The chain is built from TRBV11-3 and TRBJ2-2; D uncertain. The length of the CDR3 is 15 residues. Germline-derived CDR1 and CDR2 are SGHNT and YENEEA. Trimming stripped 7 bases from V and 4 bases from J, with 16 bases between. The CDR3 loop is CASTSQVAATGELFF. CDR3 DNA sequence: TGTGCCAGCACCTCCCAGGTGGCGGCCACCGGGGAGCTGTTTTTT.

This clone was seen more than once but under ten times. The V call is TRBV5-1, the J call TRBJ2-7; 8 bases line up with TRBD2. V lost 1 base, J lost 4 bases, and 7 bases stayed unmatched. This CDR3 region has 15 residues. Germline V gives CDR1 SGHRS, CDR2 YFSETQ. CDR3 in DNA: TGCGCCAGCAGCTTGAGCGGGGGACTAACATACGAGCAGTACTTC. The encoded protein is CASSLSGGLTYEQYF.

The V and J genes are TRBV10-3 and TRBJ2-7; D unclear. CDR1 ENHRY and CDR2 SYGVKD come from the germline V gene. V gave up 7 bases and J gave up 2 bases, with 12 bases separating them. The CDR3 contains 13 residues. In DNA form, the CDR3 reads TGTGCCATCAAATTCGAAGGGACCTACGAGCAGTACTTC. Protein: CAIKFEGTYEQYF.